The sequence of this T cell receptor (beta chain) was determined in a study of CD8 T cells in Susac syndrome. The authors reverse transcribed roughly 0.5 to 1 ug RNA with random hexamers. The amplification used immunoSEQ multiplex PCR on TCR beta CDR3; it spanned 54 Vbeta and 13 Jbeta. TCRdb passed the immunoSEQ multiplex PCR reads through MiXCR, listing each CDR3 protein once. The sample has roughly 160,000 distinct CDR3 sequences; around 94% are singletons. The length of the CDR3 is 13 residues. Trimming at V came to 6 bases and at J to 3 bases, leaving 7 bases not matched to a gene. Germline assignment: CDR1 SQVTM and CDR2 ANQGSEA. CD8+ and CD4+ T cells taken from blood had their TCR beta sequenced. As controls, healthy donors matched for age and sex were used. The TEMRA cells underwent FACS enrichment, while the CD8+ and CD4+ T cells underwent negative isolation.

The chain joins TRBV29-1 to TRBJ1-2, with 7 bases identical to TRBD1. The TCR comes from a human donor in good health. Sequenced input: CD4+ T cells from PBMCs. The CDR3 sequence: CSVGGTDYYGYTF. DNA for the CDR3: TGCAGCGTGGGCGGGACAGATTACTATGGCTACACCTTC.